These 6 T cell receptor beta chains came from one sample sequenced in a study of T cell responses to AZD1222 COVID-19 vaccine. Profiling relied on immunoSEQ multiplex PCR, and the TCRdb table lists in-frame clones only, not all of them. Among some 140,000 clones listed, 85% to 95% were seen once. The material sequenced was peripheral blood, taken 28 days after the second AZD1222 dose. The origin of the receptors is an adult who received the AZD1222 COVID-19 vaccine.

The chain is built from TRBV7-9 and TRBJ1-1; no clear D gene. The V gene lost 3 bases and the J gene lost 14 bases, with 19 bases spanning the gap. The CDR3 sequence is 13 residues long. Germline lookup yields CDR1 SEHNR and CDR2 FQNEAQ (reference sequence). CDR3 sequence: CASSLERGSGFFF. The DNA of the CDR3 is TGTGCCAGCAGCTTGGAGAGAGGGTCTGGGTTCTTCTTT. Based on the CDR3 plus reference TRBV7-9 and TRBJ1-1, the full variable domain is DTGVSQNPRHKITKRGQNVTFRCDPISEHNRLYWYRQTLGQGPEFLTYFQNEAQLEKSRLLSDRFSAERPKGSFSTLEIQRTEQGDSAMYLCASSLERGSGFFFGQGTRLTVV.

V usage is TRBV19 and J usage is TRBJ1-2; D is perhaps TRBD1 (5 bases). Germline V gene data show CDR1 as LNHDA and CDR2 as SQIVND (reference sequence). The CDR3 is 16 amino acids. V lost 5 bases and J 6 bases, leaving 22 bases between the germline ends. The CDR3 region is CASSPQTRPGLDGYTF. In DNA form, the CDR3 reads TGTGCCAGTAGTCCGCAAACCCGGCCGGGGCTCGATGGCTACACCTTC.

The chain employs TRBV4-3 and TRBJ2-1; D gene ambiguous. This CDR3 has 13 amino acids. Per the germline V gene, CDR1 is LGHNA and CDR2 is YSLEER. Trimming took off 0 bases at V and 3 bases at J, with 3 bases between the two ends. CDR3 nucleotide sequence: TGCGCCAGCAGCCAAGATTACTACAATGAGCAGTTCTTC. Protein: CASSQDYYNEQFF.

The CDR3 sequence: CASSMTGVQETQYF. The CDR3 DNA sequence: TGTGCCAGCAGCATGACCGGAGTACAAGAGACCCAGTACTTC. The chain links TRBV6-5 to TRBJ2-5; D unresolved. Trimming removed 6 bases from V and 2 bases from J, with 13 bases in between. Per germline, CDR1 MNHEY and CDR2 SVGAGI. The CDR3 consists of 14 residues.

V usage is TRBV30 and J usage is TRBJ1-6, with D maybe TRBD1 (5 bases). The CDR3 sequence is 12 residues long. Germline CDR1 GTSNPN, CDR2 SVGIG (reference sequence). V was clipped by 5 bases and J by 6 bases, with 8 bases between them. CDR3 loop: CAWGTVNSPLHF. In DNA form, the CDR3 reads TGTGCCTGGGGGACGGTTAATTCACCCCTCCACTTT.

This clone was seen only once. The genes are TRBV5-5 and TRBJ1-1; D gene uncertain. V lost 2 bases and J lost 0, with 8 bases in between. The CDR3 is 14 amino acids. CDR1 and CDR2 from the germline V gene are SGHKS and YYEKEE (reference sequence). The CDR3 is CASSFALMNTEAFF. For the CDR3, the DNA is TGTGCCAGCAGCTTTGCGCTCATGAACACTGAAGCTTTCTTT. The whole variable domain, remainder taken from reference TRBV5-5 and TRBJ1-1, is DAGVTQSPTHLIKTRGQQVTLRCSPISGHKSVSWYQQVLGQGPQFIFQYYEKEERGRGNFPDRFSARQFPNYSSELNVNALLLGDSALYLCASSFALMNTEAFFGQGTRLTVV.